These 6 T cell receptor beta chains were all obtained from the same sample, sequenced in a study of blood T cell repertoires in COVID-19. Here immunoSEQ multiplex PCR was the method, and the copy in TCRdb shows in-frame clones only, minus some. The sample consists of over 150,000 clones, more than 75% of them appearing once. Sequencing was carried out using peripheral blood. These receptors came from a woman in her seventies with COVID-19, enrolled during active disease.

Remarks on this clone: Other DNA sequences in this specimen translate into the identical CDR3. The gene calls are TRBV28 and TRBJ1-5; D perhaps matches TRBD1 (5 bases). Germline V CDR1 and CDR2: MDHEN, SYDVKM. Trimming pared 3 bases from V and 3 bases from J, leaving 9 bases between. The CDR3 is 14 residues long. CDR3 in DNA: TGTGCCAGCAGTTTGTCAGGGATCAATCAGCCCCAGCATTTT. Protein product: CASSLSGINQPQHF.

For the CDR3, the DNA is TGTGCCAGTAGCCGAGGGTCTGAAGCTTTCTTT. This encodes CASSRGSEAFF. The chain employs TRBV19 and TRBJ1-1; D uncertain. In germline, CDR1 is LNHDA, CDR2 SQIVND (reference sequence). Trimming pared 6 bases from V and 6 bases from J, leaving 8 bases between. The CDR3 has 11 amino acids.

The V gene is TRBV6-1, the J gene TRBJ2-1, with TRBD2 identical over 14 bases. The CDR3 is 16 amino acids. The germline CDR1 and CDR2 sequences are MNHNS and SASEGT. V was clipped by 3 bases and J by 7 bases; unmatched bases: 5. The CDR3 DNA reads TGTGCCAGCAGTGATTTAGGACTAGCGGGAGGAAATGAGCAGTTCTTC. Its protein is CASSDLGLAGGNEQFF.

This chain uses TRBV7-9 with TRBJ2-6; 7 nucleotides agree with TRBD1. The germline V gene has CDR1 SEHNR and CDR2 FQNEAQ (reference sequence). CDR3 length: 17 amino acids. The trim removed 4 bases at V and 2 bases at J, leaving 8 bases unmatched. CDR3: CASSSRQGAPGANVLTF. In nucleotides, the CDR3 is TGTGCCAGCAGCTCGAGACAGGGAGCCCCTGGGGCCAACGTCCTGACTTTC.

This chain links TRBV27 with TRBJ2-7; 9 nucleotides match TRBD1. The CDR3 runs 16 residues. Trimming at V came to 5 bases and at J to 3 bases, leaving 11 bases not matched to a gene. CDR1 and CDR2 from the germline V gene are MNHEY and SMNVEV (reference sequence). The CDR3 region has the DNA TGTGCCAGCAGTGGCAGAGACAGGGGGAGTCTCTACGAGCAGTACTTC. Translation: CASSGRDRGSLYEQYF.

The chain employs TRBV28 and TRBJ1-2; TRBD1 matches 11 bases. The CDR3 sequence is 15 residues long. Germline-derived CDR1 and CDR2 are MDHEN and SYDVKM. Trimming removed 2 bases from V and 6 bases from J; junction bases left unmatched: 5. The CDR3 spells CASSLGTGGIHGYTF. DNA for the CDR3: TGTGCCAGCAGTTTAGGGACAGGGGGTATACATGGCTACACCTTC.